Detailed here is one TCR beta chain. Its target is unknown. Sequencing was performed with immunoSEQ multiplex PCR; in TCRdb, only in-frame clones are kept and a portion is missing. The table includes 65,000 to 75,000 clones, approximately 84% detected once. This specimen comes from a study of OX40 agonist ivuxolimab in advanced cancers. Study at large: Clinicians treated patients with ivuxolimab, an agonistic anti-OX40 (CD134) antibody. Dose-escalation patients had hepatocellular carcinoma, melanoma, renal cell or head and neck cancer. Study-level findings and limits: Expanded peripheral T-cell antigen specificity went undetermined.

Germline V gene lookup returns CDR1 KGHSH and CDR2 LQKENI. With 5 bases removed from V and 0 bases from J, the gap between germline ends came to 4 bases. The CDR3 length is 12 residues. The TCR was taken from an adult with an advanced solid tumor such as melanoma, head and neck, liver or kidney cancer. V and J are TRBV18 and TRBJ1-2, with no clear D. Material: CD4+ or CD8+ T cells sorted from blood, obtained in a trial of the OX40 agonist ivuxolimab. This CDR3 is CASSSTNYGYTF. The CDR3 region has the DNA TGTGCCAGCTCATCCACTAACTATGGCTACACCTTC. Combining the CDR3 with reference TRBV18 and TRBJ1-2 gives the whole variable domain NAGVMQNPRHLVRRRGQEARLRCSPMKGHSHVYWYRQLPEEGLKFMVYLQKENIIDESGMPKERFSAEFPKEGPSILRIQQVVRGDSAAYFCASSSTNYGYTFGSGTRLTVV.